These 29 T cell receptor beta chains were sequenced from one sample in a study of T cells in Graves' hyperthyroidism and ophthalmopathy. Researchers amplified the TCR beta CDR3 regions from RNA transcripts. Primed by the HTBI set, a first-round RT-PCR was run on the TCR CDR3. One entry per CDR3 protein, called by TCRdb with MiXCR from the multiplex PCR reads. The data hold some 360,000 distinct CDR3 sequences, with less than 20% observed a single time. The specimen was blood. All receptors come from a woman in her thirties or forties with Graves' ophthalmopathy.

V usage is TRBV7-9 and J usage is TRBJ2-7, with a tentative D call TRBD1 (6 bases). The CDR3 totals 14 residues. Germline assignment: CDR1 SEHNR and CDR2 FQNEAQ (reference sequence). V was clipped by 3 bases and J by 5 bases, with 14 bases between them. The chain's CDR3 is CASSFLTGTHEQYF. CDR3 in DNA: TGTGCCAGCAGCTTCTTGACCGGGACACACGAGCAGTACTTC.

This clonotype was seen many times. The rearrangement links TRBV4-3 to TRBJ2-7, with D possibly called TRBD1 or TRBD2 (5 bases each). Per germline, CDR1 LGHNA and CDR2 YSLEER. The CDR3 has 16 residues. V lost 1 base and J 0 bases, leaving 13 bases between the germline ends. The CDR3 bases are TGCGCCAGCAGCCAAGTGGGGGTGGGATTCTCCTACGAGCAGTACTTC. This translates into CASSQVGVGFSYEQYF.

This clonotype was recorded many times. This rearrangement joins TRBV5-1 to TRBJ1-1, with a tentative D call TRBD1 (5 bases). This CDR3 has 15 amino acids. The V gene lost 1 base and the J gene lost 4 bases, with 14 bases spanning the gap. CDR1 and CDR2 (germline): SGHRS, YFSETQ. This CDR3 is CASSLKGPSSTEAFF. As DNA, the CDR3 is TGCGCCAGCAGCTTGAAGGGACCCTCGAGCACTGAAGCTTTCTTT.

This clonotype was seen many times. The gene calls are TRBV6-5 and TRBJ1-1; 11 bases are a match to TRBD1. The V gene's germline CDR1 is MNHEY and CDR2 SVGAGI. This CDR3 has 14 amino acids. Unmatched junction bases numbered 2, after V lost 8 bases and J lost 0 bases. CDR3 nucleotide sequence: TGTGCCAGCCAGGACAGGGGGCTGAACACTGAAGCTTTCTTT. Encoded protein: CASQDRGLNTEAFF.

V is TRBV11-2 and J is TRBJ2-5; D is possibly TRBD2 (6 bases). With 5 bases removed from V and 5 bases from J, the gap between germline ends came to 18 bases. The CDR3 is 15 residues long. CDR1 is SGHAT, CDR2 FQNNGV, per germline. The DNA of the CDR3 is TGTGCCAGCAGCCTATGGGCGGAGGGGAGGGAGACCCAGTACTTC. It encodes CASSLWAEGRETQYF.

This clonotype came up many times. The chain has TRBV28 and TRBJ2-5; 8 bases fit TRBD2. V was pared by 4 bases and J by 5 bases, with 6 bases of the junction left unmatched. Germline lookup yields CDR1 MDHEN and CDR2 SYDVKM. The CDR3 runs to 14 residues. Here the CDR3 DNA reads TGTGCCAGCAGTTCCCCGACTAGCGACGAGACCCAGTACTTC. Translating gives CASSSPTSDETQYF.

This clonotype appeared many times. The V call is TRBV25-1, the J call TRBJ2-7; perhaps D is TRBD1 or TRBD2 (5 bases each). The CDR3 contains 15 residues. The germline gives CDR1 MGHDK, CDR2 SYGVNS. Trimming pared 5 bases from V and 4 bases from J, leaving 18 bases between. CDR3 nucleotide sequence: TGTGCCAGCAGTTCTAGCAGGGACCACCCGTACGAGCAGTACTTC. It codes for CASSSSRDHPYEQYF.

This chain connects TRBV20-1 to TRBJ2-5; D perhaps matches TRBD2 (5 bases). The V end was cut by 6 bases, the J end by 4 bases, with 18 bases between. The CDR3 covers 14 residues. Germline V gene lookup returns CDR1 DFQATT and CDR2 SNEGSKA (reference sequence). CDR3 sequence reads: CSATTWEKRETQYF. The DNA for the CDR3 is TGCAGTGCGACGACGTGGGAGAAGAGAGAGACCCAGTACTTC.

The table lists this clonotype with many counts. The CDR3 sequence: CASSPRDGPYEQYF. CDR3 DNA: TGTGCCAGCAGCCCGCGGGACGGTCCCTACGAGCAGTACTTC. The rearrangement links TRBV12-3 or TRBV12-4 to TRBJ2-7, with a possible D match to TRBD2 (6 bases). The CDR3 totals 14 residues. The V end was cut by 6 bases, the J end by 2 bases, with 14 bases between.

This clonotype turned up a few times. This rearrangement joins TRBV4-1 to TRBJ2-5, with TRBD2 identical over 11 bases. CDR3 size: 17 residues. V shed 3 bases, J shed 4 bases, and the junction held 10 bases outside the gene matches. Looked up from germline, CDR1 is MGHRA and CDR2 is YSYEKL. CDR3 loop: CASSQTGASGRLETQYF. In DNA, the CDR3 is TGCGCCAGCAGCCAGACGGGGGCTAGCGGGAGGTTAGAGACCCAGTACTTC.

This clonotype appeared many times. The chain links TRBV29-1 to TRBJ1-5, with 7 bases that match TRBD1. The CDR3 runs 13 residues. With V trimmed by 5 bases and J by 5 bases, 6 bases remained unmatched. Germline assignment: CDR1 SQVTM and CDR2 ANQGSEA. The CDR3 DNA reads as TGCAGCGTTAGACAGGGAATAGATCAGCCCCAGCATTTT. Its protein is CSVRQGIDQPQHF.

This clonotype was detected ten times or more. The V call is TRBV7-9, the J call TRBJ2-7, with D perhaps being TRBD1 or TRBD2 (6 bases each). CDR1 and CDR2 (germline): SEHNR, FQNEAQ (reference sequence). V gave up 5 bases and J gave up 2 bases, with 13 bases separating them. This CDR3 has 14 residues. The chain's CDR3 is CASSRGTPPYEQYF. The CDR3 DNA is TGTGCCAGCAGCCGCGGGACACCACCCTACGAGCAGTACTTC.

This clonotype occurred many times. The chain joins TRBV19 to TRBJ1-5; the D gene is possibly TRBD1 (5 bases). The V end was cut by 7 bases, the J end by 0 bases, with 16 bases between. The CDR3 totals 16 residues. Germline V gene sequence: CDR1 LNHDA, CDR2 SQIVND (reference sequence). CDR3 sequence: CASTDEQVNSNQPQHF. In DNA, the CDR3 is TGTGCCAGTACCGATGAACAGGTAAATAGCAATCAGCCCCAGCATTTT.

This clonotype was picked up many times. This sequence joins TRBV5-1 and TRBJ2-7; 10 nucleotides match TRBD1. Germline CDR1 and CDR2: SGHRS and YFSETQ. V was pared by 7 bases and J by 7 bases, with 8 bases of the junction left unmatched. The CDR3 loop spans 13 amino acids. This CDR3 reads CASGRDRGREQYF. The CDR3 coding sequence is TGCGCCAGCGGCCGGGACAGGGGTAGGGAGCAGTACTTC.

The V and J genes are TRBV12-3 or TRBV12-4 and TRBJ1-1, with no clear D. The CDR3 is 13 amino acids. V was trimmed by 2 bases and J by 5 bases, leaving 9 bases between them. CDR3 sequence (DNA): TGTGCCAGCAGTTTAAAGGAGGAAACTGAAGCTTTCTTT. It yields the protein CASSLKEETEAFF.

The chain employs TRBV7-2 and TRBJ2-5; maybe TRBD1 (5 bases). The CDR3 totals 17 residues. Trimming removed 0 bases at V and 0 bases at J, with 14 bases between. CDR1 is SGHTA and CDR2 is FQGNSA in the germline V gene. DNA of the CDR3: TGTGCCAGCAGCTTAGCGCGACAGATGCGGTACCAAGAGACCCAGTACTTC. Residues: CASSLARQMRYQETQYF.

The sample holds many counts of this clonotype. The chain has TRBV30 and TRBJ2-2, with TRBD1 as a possible D gene (6 bases). The CDR3 is made up of 14 amino acids. Germline lookup yields CDR1 GTSNPN and CDR2 SVGIG (reference sequence). V shed 0 bases and J shed 4 bases, with 9 bases lying between them. CDR3 coding DNA: TGTGCCTGGAGTGTACTCAGGGGCACCGGGGAGCTGTTTTTT. Amino acid sequence: CAWSVLRGTGELFF.

This sequence joins TRBV27 and TRBJ2-5; 7 positions agree with TRBD1. The germline CDR1 and CDR2 sequences are MNHEY and SMNVEV (reference sequence). Trimming at V came to 5 bases and at J to 7 bases, leaving 13 bases not matched to a gene. The CDR3 runs 15 residues. The CDR3 nucleotides are TGTGCCAGCAGTGCCCCAGGGGGACGCTTGGGGACCCAGTACTTC. Translation gives CASSAPGGRLGTQYF.

This clonotype has a count of ten or more. The chain carries TRBV12-3 or TRBV12-4 and TRBJ1-1; 10 nucleotides line up with TRBD1. J gave up 4 bases and V 6 bases, and 5 bases lay outside the gene matches. The CDR3 covers 14 residues. CDR3 DNA sequence: TGTGCCAGCAGGGACGGGGACAGGGGCACTGAAGCTTTCTTT. It yields the protein CASRDGDRGTEAFF.

This clonotype was detected many times. The chain carries TRBV30 and TRBJ2-7; D not certain. V lost 3 bases, J lost 3 bases, and 9 bases lay in between. The CDR3 extends over 12 amino acids. CDR1 and CDR2 (germline): GTSNPN, SVGIG (reference sequence). The CDR3 loop is CAWSKKSYEQYF. As DNA, the CDR3 is TGTGCCTGGAGCAAGAAGAGCTACGAGCAGTACTTC.

The chain couples TRBV29-1 to TRBJ1-1; weak D call: TRBD1 (5 bases). This CDR3 has 17 residues. The V gene lost 3 bases and the J gene lost 3 bases, with 23 bases spanning the gap. CDR1 SQVTM and CDR2 ANQGSEA come from the germline V gene. The DNA of the CDR3 is TGCAGCGTTGACAGGGACCTCATTACACATGAGGACACTGAAGCTTTCTTT. This sequence encodes CSVDRDLITHEDTEAFF.

This clonotype was found many times. CDR3 in DNA: TGTGCCTGGAGTAGGGGGGTCGGGGTGAACACTGAAGCTTTCTTT. Its translation: CAWSRGVGVNTEAFF. The chain is built from TRBV30 and TRBJ1-1; D perhaps matches TRBD1 (6 bases). The germline V and J ends were trimmed by 2 bases and 0 bases, with 13 bases remaining between them. The CDR3 totals 15 residues. Germline values: CDR1 GTSNPN, CDR2 SVGIG (reference sequence).

The sample holds a few counts of this clonotype. This chain connects TRBV5-5 to TRBJ2-7; the D is unclear. V was pared by 0 bases and J by 3 bases, with 16 bases between. The CDR3 is 16 residues long. CDR1 and CDR2 from the germline V gene are SGHKS and YYEKEE (reference sequence). The CDR3 reads CASSLAGTSRVYEQYF. CDR3 sequence (DNA): TGTGCCAGCAGCTTGGCCGGCACTTCCCGGGTCTACGAGCAGTACTTC.

This clonotype occurred many times. This chain uses TRBV20-1 with TRBJ2-7; TRBD1 matches at 8 bases. The germline CDR1 and CDR2 sequences are DFQATT and SNEGSKA (reference sequence). The V segment lost 3 bases and the J segment 6 bases; nucleotides outside the gene matches: 7. This CDR3 has 13 residues. As DNA, the CDR3 is TGCAGTGCTAGGGAGGCAGGGGGCCTCGAGCAGTACTTC. Its translation is CSAREAGGLEQYF.

Ten or more counts support this clonotype. This chain uses TRBV20-1 with TRBJ2-3; D is possibly TRBD1 (5 bases). Germline V gene sequence: CDR1 DFQATT, CDR2 SNEGSKA (reference sequence). There are 15 residues in the CDR3. V was cut by 2 bases and J by 0 bases, with 12 bases left in between. The CDR3 reads CSARTDRPSTDTQYF. As DNA, the CDR3 is TGCAGTGCTAGAACAGACAGACCTAGCACAGATACGCAGTATTTT.

This clonotype came up many times. V is TRBV7-8 and J is TRBJ1-5; D is unclear. The J call could be wrong; TRBJ2-3 is a better fit for the DNA end. CDR3 size: 15 residues. Per germline, CDR1 SGHVS and CDR2 FQNEAQ. In DNA form, the CDR3 reads TGTGCCAGCAGCTTAGATCCAGTCACCAATCAGCCCCAGTATTTT. This sequence encodes CASSLDPVTNQPQYF.

This clonotype came up many times. The V call is TRBV15, the J call TRBJ2-7; TRBD2 matches 11 bases. The trim removed 4 bases at V and 2 bases at J, leaving 4 bases unmatched. Germline CDR1 LNHNV, CDR2 YYDKDF (reference sequence). This CDR3 contains 15 residues. The CDR3 coding sequence is TGTGCCACCAGCATAGCGGGAGGGTATGCCTACGAGCAGTACTTC. Translating gives CATSIAGGYAYEQYF.

This clonotype appeared many times. The chain links TRBV28 to TRBJ1-5; no reliable D call. This CDR3 has 16 amino acids. V was shortened by 2 bases and J by 4 bases, with 15 bases between the two germline ends. Germline V CDR1 and CDR2: MDHEN, SYDVKM. This CDR3 is CASSLVPPRSNQPQHF. The CDR3 DNA is TGTGCCAGCAGTTTAGTCCCCCCTAGGAGTAATCAGCCCCAGCATTTT. The full variable domain, its missing parts supplied by reference TRBV28 and TRBJ1-5, is DVKVTQSSRYLVKRTGEKVFLECVQDMDHENMFWYRQDPGLGLRLIYFSYDVKMKEKGDIPEGYSVSREKKERFSLILESASTNQTSMYLCASSLVPPRSNQPQHFGDGTRLSIL.

This clonotype was seen many times. The CDR3 nucleotides read TGTGCTAGTGGTTTGGATCGAGGTACAGACACAGATACGCAGTATTTT. Amino acids: CASGLDRGTDTDTQYF. The chain employs TRBV12-5 and TRBJ2-3; D unresolved. The CDR3 runs 16 residues. V was pared by 1 base and J by 2 bases, with 13 bases between. Germline assignment: CDR1 LGHNT and CDR2 FRNRAP.